The 7 T cell receptor beta chains below were found in one sample sequenced in a study of T cell repertoires in cytomegalovirus infection. Their recognized antigens are unknown. TCRdb fed the reads into MiXCR, producing one record per CDR3 protein. Of about 51,000 distinct CDR3 sequences in the sample, about a fifth are singletons; the top ten hold 26%. The specimen comprised CD8+ T cells from cultured PBMCs, sampled from culture after CMV antigen stimulation. These TCRs come from a human donor in good health (CMV status not recorded). Some clones in this sample may be carry-over from other donors' samples.

V and J are TRBV7-8 and TRBJ1-2, with TRBD1 matching 8 bases. The V segment lost 0 bases and the J segment 6 bases; nucleotides outside the gene matches: 9. This CDR3 has 16 amino acids. Germline assignment: CDR1 SGHVS and CDR2 FQNEAQ. CDR3 amino acids: CASSLALDRVLNGYTF. The CDR3 nucleotides read TGTGCCAGCAGCTTAGCCCTGGACAGGGTATTAAATGGCTACACCTTC.

The CDR3: CASSLSVGGGAFDEQFF. The CDR3 DNA reads as TGTGCCAGCAGCTTATCTGTCGGCGGGGGGGCCTTCGATGAGCAGTTCTTC. The rearrangement joins TRBV7-9 to TRBJ2-1, with TRBD2 matching over 9 bases. Germline CDR1 and CDR2: SEHNR and FQNEAQ (reference sequence). V was pared by 2 bases and J by 8 bases, with 13 bases of the junction left unmatched. The CDR3 loop spans 17 amino acids.

This clonotype has more than one count but fewer than ten. J is TRBJ2-4 and V is TRBV12-3 or TRBV12-4; TRBD1 is a possible D gene (5 bases). V lost 3 bases and J 5 bases, leaving 17 bases between the germline ends. The length of the CDR3 is 16 residues. The CDR3 sequence is CASSLAGYRGQNIQYF. In DNA form, the CDR3 reads TGTGCCAGCAGTTTGGCAGGGTATAGGGGCCAAAACATTCAGTACTTC.

This chain links TRBV27 with TRBJ1-5; 8 bases are shared with TRBD1. The CDR3 totals 15 residues. V gave up 5 bases and J gave up 2 bases; unmatched junction bases: 5. The germline V gene encodes CDR1 MNHEY and CDR2 SMNVEV (reference sequence). The DNA for the CDR3 is TGTGCCAGCAGTCACGGGACAGGAGGCAATCAGCCCCAGCATTTT. Translated, it gives CASSHGTGGNQPQHF.

V usage is TRBV7-9 and J usage is TRBJ2-1; 9 nucleotides match TRBD2. The germline CDR1 and CDR2 sequences are SEHNR and FQNEAQ (reference sequence). This CDR3 is 14 amino acids long. Trimming at V came to 7 bases and at J to 6 bases, leaving 7 bases not matched to a gene. CDR3 sequence reads: CASKSSGGINEQFF. CDR3 in DNA: TGTGCCAGCAAGTCGAGCGGGGGGATCAATGAGCAGTTCTTC.

The chain's CDR3 is CARTAALRNEQFF. In DNA form, the CDR3 reads TGTGCCCGCACCGCTGCCCTTAGGAATGAGCAGTTCTTC. This sequence joins TRBV6-2 or TRBV6-3 and TRBJ2-1; no clear D gene. CDR1 MNHEY and CDR2 SVGEGT come from the germline V gene. Trimming removed 11 bases from V and 7 bases from J, with 18 bases in between. The CDR3 runs 13 residues.

This sequence joins TRBV7-2 and TRBJ1-5, with a weak D call TRBD1 (6 bases). Germline CDR1 SGHTA, CDR2 FQGNSA. This CDR3 has 13 residues. V lost 5 bases and J lost 6, with 11 bases in between. The CDR3 region is CASSPPGVQPQHF. CDR3 nucleotide sequence: TGTGCCAGCAGCCCTCCAGGGGTTCAGCCCCAGCATTTT.